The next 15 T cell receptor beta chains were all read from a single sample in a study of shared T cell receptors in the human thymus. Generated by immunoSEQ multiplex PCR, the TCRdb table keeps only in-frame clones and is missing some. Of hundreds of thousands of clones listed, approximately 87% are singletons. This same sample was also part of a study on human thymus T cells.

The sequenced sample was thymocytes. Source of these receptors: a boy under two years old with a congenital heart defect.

In nucleotides, the CDR3 is TGCGCCAGCAGTTTCGGACTAGCGGGAATCAGGAGCGCAGATACGCAGTATTTT. This encodes CASSFGLAGIRSADTQYF. The gene calls are TRBV5-1 and TRBJ2-3, with TRBD2 identical over 12 bases. The CDR3 consists of 18 residues. V trimming: 5 bases; J trimming: 4 bases; junction bases outside the gene matches: 14. Germline V CDR1 and CDR2: SGHRS, YFSETQ.

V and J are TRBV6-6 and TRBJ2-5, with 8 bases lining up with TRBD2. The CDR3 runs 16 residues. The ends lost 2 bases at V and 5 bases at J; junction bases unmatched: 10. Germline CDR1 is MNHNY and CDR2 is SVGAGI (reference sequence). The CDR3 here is CASSYLTGGPRETQYF. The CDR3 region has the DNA TGTGCCAGCAGTTACCTAACGGGAGGGCCGAGGGAGACCCAGTACTTC.

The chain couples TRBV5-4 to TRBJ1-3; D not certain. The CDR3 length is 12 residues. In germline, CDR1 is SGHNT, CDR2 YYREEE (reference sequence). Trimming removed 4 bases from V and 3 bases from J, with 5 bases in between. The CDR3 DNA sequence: TGTGCCAGCAGCCGTTATGGAAACACCATATATTTT. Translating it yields CASSRYGNTIYF.

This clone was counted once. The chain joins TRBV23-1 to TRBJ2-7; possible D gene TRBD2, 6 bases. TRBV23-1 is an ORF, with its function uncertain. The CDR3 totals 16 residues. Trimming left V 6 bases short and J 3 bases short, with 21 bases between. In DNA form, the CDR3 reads TGCGCCAGCAGGGGGGGACTGCCACTCCACTACTACGAGCAGTACTTC. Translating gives CASRGGLPLHYYEQYF.

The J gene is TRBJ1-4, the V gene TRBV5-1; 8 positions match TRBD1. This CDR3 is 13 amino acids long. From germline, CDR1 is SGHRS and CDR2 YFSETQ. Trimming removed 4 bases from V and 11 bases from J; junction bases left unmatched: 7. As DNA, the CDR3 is TGCGCCAGCAGCCCGAAAACAGGGGGGAAACTGTTTTTT. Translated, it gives CASSPKTGGKLFF. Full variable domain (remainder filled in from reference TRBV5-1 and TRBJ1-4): KAGVTQTPRYLIKTRGQQVTLSCSPISGHRSVSWYQQTPGQGLQFLFEYFSETQRNKGNFPGRFSGRQFSNSRSEMNVSTLELGDSALYLCASSPKTGGKLFFGSGTQLSVL.

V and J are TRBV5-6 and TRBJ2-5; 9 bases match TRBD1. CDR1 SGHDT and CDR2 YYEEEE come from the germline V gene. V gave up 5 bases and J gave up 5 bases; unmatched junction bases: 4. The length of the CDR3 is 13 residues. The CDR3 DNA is TGTGCCAGCAGACCGACAGGGGGGGAGACCCAGTACTTC. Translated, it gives CASRPTGGETQYF.

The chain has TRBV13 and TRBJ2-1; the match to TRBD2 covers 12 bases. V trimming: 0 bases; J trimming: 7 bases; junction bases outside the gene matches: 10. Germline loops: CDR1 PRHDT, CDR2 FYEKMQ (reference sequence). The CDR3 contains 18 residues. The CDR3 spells CASSLGALAGGPRNEQFF. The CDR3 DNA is TGTGCCAGCAGCTTAGGGGCCCTAGCGGGAGGGCCGAGAAATGAGCAGTTCTTC.

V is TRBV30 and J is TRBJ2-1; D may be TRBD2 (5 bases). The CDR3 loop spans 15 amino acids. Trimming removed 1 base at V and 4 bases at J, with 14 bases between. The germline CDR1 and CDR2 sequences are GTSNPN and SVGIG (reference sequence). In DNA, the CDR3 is TGTGCCTGGAGTGCTGTCAAGCGGACTTACAATGAGCAGTTCTTC. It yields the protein CAWSAVKRTYNEQFF.

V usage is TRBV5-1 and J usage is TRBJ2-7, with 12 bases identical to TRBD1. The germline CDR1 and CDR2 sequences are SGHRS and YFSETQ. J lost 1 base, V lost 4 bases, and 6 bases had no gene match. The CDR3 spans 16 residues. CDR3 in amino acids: CASSGTGGASSYEQYF. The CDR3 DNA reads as TGCGCCAGCAGCGGGACAGGGGGCGCTTCGTCCTACGAGCAGTACTTC.

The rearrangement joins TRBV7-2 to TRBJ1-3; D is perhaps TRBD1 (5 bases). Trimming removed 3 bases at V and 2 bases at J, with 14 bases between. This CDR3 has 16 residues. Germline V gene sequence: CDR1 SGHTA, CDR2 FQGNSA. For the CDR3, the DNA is TGTGCCAGCAGCTTTTTCCACAGGCCTCCTGGAAACACCATATATTTT. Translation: CASSFFHRPPGNTIYF.

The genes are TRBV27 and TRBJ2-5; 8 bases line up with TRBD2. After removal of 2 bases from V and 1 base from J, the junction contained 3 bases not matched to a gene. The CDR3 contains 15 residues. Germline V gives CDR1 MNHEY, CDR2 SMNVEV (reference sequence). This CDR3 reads CASSLRLAFQETQYF. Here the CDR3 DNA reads TGTGCCAGCAGTTTAAGACTAGCGTTCCAAGAGACCCAGTACTTC.

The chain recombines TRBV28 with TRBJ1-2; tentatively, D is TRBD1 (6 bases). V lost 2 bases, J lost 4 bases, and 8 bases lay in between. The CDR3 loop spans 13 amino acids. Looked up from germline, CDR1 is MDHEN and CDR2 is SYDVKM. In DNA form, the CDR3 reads TGTGCCAGCAGTTTAAGGGGGGGCTATGGCTACACCTTC. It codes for CASSLRGGYGYTF.

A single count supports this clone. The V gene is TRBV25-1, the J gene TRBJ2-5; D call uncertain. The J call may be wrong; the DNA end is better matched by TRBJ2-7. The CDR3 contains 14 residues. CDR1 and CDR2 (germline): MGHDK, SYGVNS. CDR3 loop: CASSERKRIYEQYF. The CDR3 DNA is TGTGCCAGCAGTGAACGGAAGCGAATCTACGAGCAGTACTTC.

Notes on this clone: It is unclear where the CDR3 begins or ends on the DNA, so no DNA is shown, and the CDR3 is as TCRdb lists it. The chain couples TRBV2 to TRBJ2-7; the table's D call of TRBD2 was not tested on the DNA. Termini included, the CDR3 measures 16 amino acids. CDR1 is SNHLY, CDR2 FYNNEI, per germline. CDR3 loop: CASSVPPGTSSYEQYF.

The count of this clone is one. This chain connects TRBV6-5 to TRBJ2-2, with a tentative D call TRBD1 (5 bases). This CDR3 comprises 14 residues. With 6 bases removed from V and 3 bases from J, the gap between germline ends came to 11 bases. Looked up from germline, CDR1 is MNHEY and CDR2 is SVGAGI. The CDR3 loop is CASSGIRDTGELFF. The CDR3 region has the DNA TGTGCCAGCAGCGGAATCAGGGACACCGGGGAGCTGTTTTTT.